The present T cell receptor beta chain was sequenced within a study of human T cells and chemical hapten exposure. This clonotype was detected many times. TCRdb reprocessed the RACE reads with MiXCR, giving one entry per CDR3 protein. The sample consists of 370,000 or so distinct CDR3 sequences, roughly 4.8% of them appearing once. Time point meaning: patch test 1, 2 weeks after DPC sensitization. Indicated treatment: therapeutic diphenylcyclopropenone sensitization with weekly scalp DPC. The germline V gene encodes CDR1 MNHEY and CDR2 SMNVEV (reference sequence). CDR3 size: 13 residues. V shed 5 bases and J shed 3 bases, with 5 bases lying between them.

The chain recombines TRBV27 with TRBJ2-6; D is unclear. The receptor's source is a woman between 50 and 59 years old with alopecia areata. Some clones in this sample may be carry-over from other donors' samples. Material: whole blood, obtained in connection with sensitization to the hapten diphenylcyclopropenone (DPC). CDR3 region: CASSPFGANVLTF. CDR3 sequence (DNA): TGTGCCAGCAGTCCCTTTGGGGCCAACGTCCTGACTTTC. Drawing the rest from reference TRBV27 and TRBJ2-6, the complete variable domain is EAQVTQNPRYLITVTGKKLTVTCSQNMNHEYMSWYRQDPGLGLRQIYYSMNVEVTDKGDVPEGYKVSRKEKRNFPLILESPSPNQTSLYFCASSPFGANVLTFGAGSRLTVL.